The rows below give T cell receptor beta chains drawn from one sample of a study of OX40 agonist ivuxolimab in advanced cancers. Libraries were prepared by immunoSEQ multiplex PCR; TCRdb keeps only in-frame clonotypes and omits some of them. Among about 83,000 clones, around nine tenths were seen once, and the ten largest hold more than 0.35%. Sequenced here: CD4+ or CD8+ T cells sorted from blood, sampled in a trial of the OX40 agonist ivuxolimab. The receptor source for this set is an adult with an advanced solid tumor such as melanoma, head and neck, liver or kidney cancer. CDR3s include the opening cysteine and the closing phenylalanine or tryptophan. Each record gives: J gene, V gene, clone size, D gene, CDR3 length, CDR3 protein, CDR3 DNA. D genes are given only for firm matches. Clone size appears in some rows only: once, few, many, or a class for an expanded clone.

TRBJ2-2 | TRBV29-1 | NA | NA | 15 | CSVVGGGKVTGELFF | TGCAGCGTGGTGGGGGGCGGGAAGGTTACCGGGGAGCTGTTTTTT
TRBJ2-1 | TRBV11-3 | once | NA | 15 | CASSLGVLVGNEQFF | TGTGCCAGCAGCTTAGGGGTTTTGGTCGGCAATGAGCAGTTCTTC
TRBJ2-2 | TRBV10-1 | once | TRBD2 | 17 | CASSDPSGLLNTGELFF | TGCGCCAGCAGTGACCCTAGCGGACTGCTGAACACCGGGGAGCTGTTTTTT
TRBJ1-6 | TRBV10-3 | NA | TRBD1 | 16 | CAISESGQGRNSPLHF | TGTGCCATCAGTGAGTCAGGACAGGGGAGGAATTCACCCCTCCACTTT
TRBJ1-2 | TRBV11-3 | NA | NA | 16 | CASSLRRGTAIYGYTF | TGTGCCAGCAGCTTACGGCGCGGAACCGCCATCTATGGCTACACCTTC
TRBJ2-7 | TRBV1 | NA | NA | 12 | CTSSHADYEQYF | TGCACCAGCAGCCATGCTGACTACGAGCAGTACTTC
TRBJ1-3 | TRBV7-9 | NA | NA | 15 | CASSLGRWSGNTIYF | TGTGCCAGCAGCCTCGGTCGGTGGTCTGGAAACACCATATATTTT
TRBJ2-7 | TRBV11-3 | NA | NA | 15 | CASSSRTGTTYEQYF | TGTGCCAGCAGCTCTCGGACCGGGACGACCTACGAGCAGTACTTC
TRBJ1-5 | TRBV5-6 | few | NA | 15 | CASSLGAGWGQPQHF | TGTGCCAGCAGCTTGGGAGCAGGATGGGGACAGCCCCAGCATTTT
TRBJ1-3 | TRBV2 | NA | NA | 14 | CASMGDISGNTIYF | TGTGCCAGCATGGGGGACATCTCTGGAAACACCATATATTTT
TRBJ1-3 | TRBV27 | once | NA | 17 | CASSFPVRTLSGNTIYF | TGTGCCAGCAGTTTTCCCGTCAGGACCCTCTCTGGAAACACCATATATTTT
TRBJ1-5 | TRBV5-5 | NA | TRBD1 | 16 | CASSLEGGESNQPQHF | TGTGCCAGCAGCTTGGAAGGGGGCGAAAGCAATCAGCCCCAGCATTTT
TRBJ1-5 | TRBV2 | NA | NA | 18 | CASSVSRPGPNSNQPQHF | TGTGCCAGCAGTGTCTCTCGACCTGGGCCGAATAGCAATCAGCCCCAGCATTTT
TRBJ2-2 | TRBV6-1 | NA | TRBD2 | 16 | CASSEGDYPNTGELFF | TGTGCCAGCAGTGAAGGGGACTACCCGAACACCGGGGAGCTGTTTTTT
TRBJ1-1 | TRBV5-1 | NA | TRBD1 | 14 | CASSPFDRDTEAFF | TGCGCCAGCAGCCCCTTTGACAGGGACACTGAAGCTTTCTTT
TRBJ2-1 | TRBV5-1 | NA | TRBD2 | 17 | CASSLNTGSGKYNEQFF | TGCGCCAGCAGCTTGAACACGGGTAGCGGGAAATACAATGAGCAGTTCTTC